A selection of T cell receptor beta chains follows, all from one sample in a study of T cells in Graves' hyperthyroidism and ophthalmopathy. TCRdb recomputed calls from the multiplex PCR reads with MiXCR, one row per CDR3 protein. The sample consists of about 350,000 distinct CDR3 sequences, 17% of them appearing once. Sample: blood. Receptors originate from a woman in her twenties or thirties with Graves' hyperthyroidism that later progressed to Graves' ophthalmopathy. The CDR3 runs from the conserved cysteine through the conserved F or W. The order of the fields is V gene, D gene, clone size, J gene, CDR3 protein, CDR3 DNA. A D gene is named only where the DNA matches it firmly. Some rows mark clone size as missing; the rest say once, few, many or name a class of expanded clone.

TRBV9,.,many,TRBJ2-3,CASSVEVSGTDTQYF,TGTGCCAGCAGCGTAGAAGTTAGCGGCACAGATACGCAGTATTTT
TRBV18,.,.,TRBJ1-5,CASSPGNGNQPQHF,TGTGCCAGCTCACCAGGTAATGGCAATCAGCCCCAGCATTTT
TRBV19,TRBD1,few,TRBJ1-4,CARVDRGPEKLFF,TGTGCCAGGGTGGACAGGGGGCCTGAAAAACTGTTTTTT
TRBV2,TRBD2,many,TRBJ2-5,CANERTSGSFLQETQYF,TGTGCCAACGAGAGGACTAGCGGGAGTTTCCTCCAAGAGACCCAGTACTTC
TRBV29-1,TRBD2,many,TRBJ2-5,CSVGREGIQETQYF,TGCAGCGTAGGGCGGGAGGGGATTCAAGAGACCCAGTACTTC
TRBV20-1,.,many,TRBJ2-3,CSARGRGLTDTQYF,TGCAGTGCTAGAGGCAGGGGACTCACAGATACGCAGTATTTT
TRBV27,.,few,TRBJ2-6,CASSASPGGANVLTF,TGTGCCAGCAGTGCATCCCCGGGGGGGGCCAACGTCCTGACTTTC
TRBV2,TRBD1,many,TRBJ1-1,CASMDSTGDTEAFF,TGTGCCAGCATGGATTCGACAGGGGACACTGAAGCTTTCTTT
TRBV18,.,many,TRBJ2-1,CASSLQSYNEQFF,TGTGCCAGCTCACTACAGAGCTACAATGAGCAGTTCTTC
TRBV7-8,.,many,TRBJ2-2,CASSYRVAGGELFF,TGTGCCAGCAGCTACCGGGTAGCCGGCGGGGAGCTGTTTTTT
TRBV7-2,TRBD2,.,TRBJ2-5,CASSSMTSAPETQYF,TGTGCCAGCAGCTCGATGACTAGCGCCCCAGAGACCCAGTACTTC
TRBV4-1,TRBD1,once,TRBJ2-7,CASSLATGVPDQYF,TGCGCCAGCAGCCTAGCTACAGGGGTCCCCGACCAGTACTTC
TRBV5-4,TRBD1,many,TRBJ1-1,CASSSRGPTEAFF,TGTGCCAGCAGCTCAAGGGGGCCCACTGAAGCTTTCTTT
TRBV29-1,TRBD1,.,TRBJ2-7,CSALTGESYKQYF,TGCAGCGCCTTGACAGGGGAATCCTACAAGCAGTACTTC
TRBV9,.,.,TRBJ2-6,CASSVEWGRGANVLTF,TGTGCCAGCAGCGTAGAATGGGGGCGTGGGGCCAACGTCCTGACTTTC
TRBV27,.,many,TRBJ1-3,CASSLYWGTGNTIYF,TGTGCCAGCAGTTTATATTGGGGGACTGGAAACACCATATATTTT
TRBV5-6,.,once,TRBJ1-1,CASSLVGGLTEAFF,TGTGCCAGCAGCTTGGTCGGGGGCCTCACTGAAGCTTTCTTT
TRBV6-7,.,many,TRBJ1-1,CASSSVGAGRTEAFF,TGTGCCAGCAGTTCTGTTGGGGCCGGGAGGACTGAAGCTTTCTTT
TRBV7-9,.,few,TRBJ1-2,CASSPPSGTRIGYTF,TGTGCCAGCAGCCCACCATCCGGGACTCGAATTGGCTACACCTTC
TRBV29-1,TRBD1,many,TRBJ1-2,CSVVTGWRGYTF,TGCAGCGTTGTGACAGGGTGGCGTGGCTACACCTTC
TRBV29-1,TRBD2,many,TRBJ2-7,CSVVRGLAGGIIYEQYF,TGCAGCGTTGTAAGGGGACTAGCGGGGGGGATAATCTACGAGCAGTACTTC
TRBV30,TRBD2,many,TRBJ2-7,CAWSVPPLAGGISYEQYF,TGTGCCTGGAGTGTACCCCCCCTAGCGGGAGGGATATCCTACGAGCAGTACTTC
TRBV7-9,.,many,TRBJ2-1,CASSLVSINEQFF,TGTGCCAGCAGCTTAGTCAGTATCAATGAGCAGTTCTTC
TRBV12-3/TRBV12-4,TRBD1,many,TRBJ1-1,CASSHTGAGNTEAFF,TGTGCCAGCAGTCATACAGGGGCTGGGAACACTGAAGCTTTCTTT
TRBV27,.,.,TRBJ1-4,CASSSWTEPTNEKLFF,TGTGCCAGCAGTTCCTGGACGGAACCAACTAATGAAAAACTGTTTTTT
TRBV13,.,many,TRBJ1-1,CASSLSQAGGRRAFF,TGTGCCAGCAGCCTCTCCCAGGCAGGTGGGAGACGAGCTTTCTTT
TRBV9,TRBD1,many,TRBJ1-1,CASSETGQGAVETEAFF,TGTGCCAGCAGCGAAACGGGACAGGGGGCTGTAGAGACTGAAGCTTTCTTT
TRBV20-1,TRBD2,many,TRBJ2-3,CSASPDLAGGGTDTQYF,TGCAGTGCTAGCCCAGACCTAGCGGGAGGCGGCACAGATACGCAGTATTTT
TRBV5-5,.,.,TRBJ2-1,CASSLGVFSYNEQFF,TGTGCCAGCAGCTTGGGGGTCTTCTCCTACAATGAGCAGTTCTTC
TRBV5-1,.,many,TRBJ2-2,CASSLYRQDTGELFF,TGCGCCAGCAGCTTGTACCGGCAGGACACCGGGGAGCTGTTTTTT
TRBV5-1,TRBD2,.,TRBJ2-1,CASSLRRGIYNEQFF,TGCGCCAGCAGCTTGCGGCGGGGGATATACAATGAGCAGTTCTTC
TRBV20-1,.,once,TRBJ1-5,CSARDGSNQPQHF,TGCAGTGCTAGGGACGGTAGCAATCAGCCCCAGCATTTT